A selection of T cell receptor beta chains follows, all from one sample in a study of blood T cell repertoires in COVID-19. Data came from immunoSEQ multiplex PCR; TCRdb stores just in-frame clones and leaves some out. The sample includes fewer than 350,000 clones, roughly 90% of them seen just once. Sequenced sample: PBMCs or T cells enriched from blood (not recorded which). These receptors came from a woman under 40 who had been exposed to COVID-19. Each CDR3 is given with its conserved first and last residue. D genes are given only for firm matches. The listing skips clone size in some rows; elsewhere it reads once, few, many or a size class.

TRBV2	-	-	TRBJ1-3	TGTGCCAGCACCGCAGTCTCTGGAAACACCATATATTTT	CASTAVSGNTIYF
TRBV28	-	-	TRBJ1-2	TGTGCCAGCAGCCCGGCAGGGCCCTATGGCTACACCTTC	CASSPAGPYGYTF
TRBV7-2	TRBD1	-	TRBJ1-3	TGTGCCAGCAGCTGGCAACAGGGGGCATCAGGAAACACCATATATTTT	CASSWQQGASGNTIYF
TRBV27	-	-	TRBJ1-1	TGTGCCAGCAGTTTAGCGTCGGCAGGGGCCACTGAAGCTTTCTTT	CASSLASAGATEAFF
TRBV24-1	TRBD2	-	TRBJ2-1	TGTGCCACCAGTGATTTGCCTAGCGGGAGGGCCGATGAGAATGAGCAGTTCTTC	CATSDLPSGRADENEQFF
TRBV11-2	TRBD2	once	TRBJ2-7	TGTGCCAGCAGCTTTTCTGCCGGGAGGGCCTCACCCAGATACGAGCAGTACTTC	CASSFSAGRASPRYEQYF
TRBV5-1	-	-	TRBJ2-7	TGCGCCAGCAGATGGGGGGTAGGGGCTCACTACGAGCAGTACTTC	CASRWGVGAHYEQYF
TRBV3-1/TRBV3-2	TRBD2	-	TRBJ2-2	TGTGCCAGCAGCCTACTAGCGGGAGTGGCCGGGGAGCTGTTTTTT	CASSLLAGVAGELFF
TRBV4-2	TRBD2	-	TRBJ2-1	TGTGCCAGCGCTCGGACTAGCCACCAAATCTACAATGAGCAGTTCTTC	CASARTSHQIYNEQFF
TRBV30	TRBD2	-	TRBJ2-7	TGTGCCGGAAAAACTAGCGGGCCCTACGAGCAGTACTTC	CAGKTSGPYEQYF
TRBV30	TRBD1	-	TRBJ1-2	TGTGCCTGGAGTGTGACCAGACAGGGGGCGATTTTCTATGGCTACACCTTC	CAWSVTRQGAIFYGYTF
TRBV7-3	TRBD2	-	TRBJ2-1	TGTGCCAGCAGCTCGGGACTAGCCTACAATGAGCAGTTCTTC	CASSSGLAYNEQFF
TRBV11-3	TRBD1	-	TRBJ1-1	TGTGCCAGCAGCTTCAGGAAGGGGGCGGCGGGTGAAGCTTTCTTT	CASSFRKGAAGEAFF
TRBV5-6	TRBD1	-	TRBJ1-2	TGTGCCAGCAGACTGACAGGGGAAAACGACTATGGCTACACCTTC	CASRLTGENDYGYTF
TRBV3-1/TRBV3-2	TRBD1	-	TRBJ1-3	TGTGCCAGCAGCCTCCCTAGGGGGGACAGCCTCCTGGGGGGAAACACCATATATTTT	CASSLPRGDSLLGGNTIYF
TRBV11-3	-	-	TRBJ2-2	TGTGCCACCCTTGGGGTGACCAGGGGTAACACCGGGGAGCTGTTTTTT	CATLGVTRGNTGELFF
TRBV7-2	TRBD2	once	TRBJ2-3	TGTGCCAGCAGCTCTAGACTAGCGGGAGCCACAGATACGCAGTATTTT	CASSSRLAGATDTQYF